The rows below give T cell receptor beta chains drawn from one sample of a study of T-cell memory formation after mild COVID-19. TCRdb recomputed calls from the 5' RACE reads with MiXCR, one row per CDR3 protein. The sample contains 300,000 to 350,000 distinct CDR3 sequences, 15% to 20% of which appear only once. The sequenced material came from PBMCs or a T cell subset sorted from them (not recorded which). The receptors were sampled from a young man who had mild COVID-19 (a few samples of this study predate the infection). Cell type and time point are not known. The CDR3 runs from the conserved cysteine through the conserved F or W. D genes are given only for firm matches. Some rows mark clone size as missing; the rest say once, few, many or name a class of expanded clone.

TRBD2	TRBV5-1	NA	TRBJ2-3	CASSLGGLDPTDTQYF	TGCGCCAGCAGCTTGGGAGGACTAGACCCCACAGATACGCAGTATTTT
TRBD1	TRBV20-1	NA	TRBJ2-1	CSALTGGTYNEQFF	TGCAGTGCTCTAACAGGGGGCACCTACAATGAGCAGTTCTTC
NA	TRBV4-1	NA	TRBJ1-2	CASSHSTGRLNYGYTF	TGCGCCAGCAGCCATAGCACGGGACGCTTGAACTATGGCTACACCTTC
NA	TRBV5-1	NA	TRBJ2-5	CASSLEGDQETQYF	TGCGCCAGCAGCTTAGAAGGGGACCAAGAGACCCAGTACTTC
NA	TRBV12-3/TRBV12-4	NA	TRBJ2-7	CASSWASYEQYF	TGTGCCAGCAGTTGGGCCTCCTACGAGCAGTACTTC
NA	TRBV5-1	NA	TRBJ1-5	CASSLGSGYNQPQHF	TGCGCCAGCAGCTTGGGCTCCGGCTACAATCAGCCCCAGCATTTT
NA	TRBV4-3	NA	TRBJ2-2	CASSQEVWNTGELFF	TGCGCCAGCAGCCAAGAAGTTTGGAACACCGGGGAGCTGTTTTTT
TRBD2	TRBV11-1	few	TRBJ2-1	CASSLLAGGTSSYNEQFF	TGTGCCAGCAGCTTACTAGCGGGGGGTACGAGCTCCTACAATGAGCAGTTCTTC
NA	TRBV6-8	NA	TRBJ1-1	CASIPWVWGEYTEAFF	TGTGCCAGCATCCCGTGGGTCTGGGGGGAATACACTGAAGCTTTCTTT
TRBD1	TRBV29-1	NA	TRBJ1-4	CSARRDRGHEKLFF	TGCAGCGCCCGCCGGGACAGGGGGCATGAAAAACTGTTTTTT
NA	TRBV11-2	NA	TRBJ2-2	CASKTYTGELFF	TGTGCCAGCAAGACCTACACCGGGGAGCTGTTTTTT
NA	TRBV4-3	few	TRBJ1-5	CASSPGRDNQPQHF	TGCGCCAGCAGCCCGGGACGGGACAATCAGCCCCAGCATTTT
NA	TRBV7-9	few	TRBJ2-5	CASSGGEEETQYF	TGTGCCAGCAGCGGAGGGGAGGAAGAGACCCAGTACTTC
NA	TRBV27	NA	TRBJ2-3	CASSRDGLSTDTQYF	TGTGCCAGCAGTCGGGACGGGTTGTCCACAGATACGCAGTATTTT
NA	TRBV28	NA	TRBJ2-5	CASSGTLQETQYF	TGTGCCAGCAGTGGGACGCTCCAAGAGACCCAGTACTTC
TRBD1	TRBV20-1	NA	TRBJ2-3	CSAGHRGPGTDTQYF	TGCAGTGCTGGCCACAGGGGGCCGGGCACAGATACGCAGTATTTT
NA	TRBV10-1	NA	TRBJ1-1	CASSVELNTEAFF	TGCGCCAGCAGTGTGGAGTTGAACACTGAAGCTTTCTTT
NA	TRBV5-1	NA	TRBJ1-1	CASSSDGQDTEAFF	TGCGCCAGCAGCTCGGACGGTCAGGACACTGAAGCTTTCTTT
NA	TRBV10-1	few	TRBJ2-1	CASSDHLGSEQFF	TGCGCCAGCAGTGACCACTTGGGGTCTGAGCAGTTCTTC
NA	TRBV7-9	few	TRBJ1-1	CASSLERQNTEAFF	TGTGCCAGCAGCTTAGAACGGCAGAACACTGAAGCTTTCTTT
TRBD1	TRBV12-3/TRBV12-4	NA	TRBJ1-2	CASSADRGLLDGYTF	TGTGCCAGCAGCGCCGACAGGGGGCTTCTCGATGGCTACACCTTC
NA	TRBV7-9	few	TRBJ2-3	CASSSIGAQVTSTDTQYF	TGTGCCAGCAGCTCAATAGGGGCGCAGGTTACTAGCACAGATACGCAGTATTTT
NA	TRBV11-1	NA	TRBJ2-2	CASTPWGDTGELFF	TGTGCCAGCACCCCGTGGGGGGATACCGGGGAGCTGTTTTTT
NA	TRBV11-2	few	TRBJ1-1	CASSPQGPSFF	TGTGCCAGCAGCCCACAGGGTCCCTCTTTCTTT
TRBD1	TRBV4-2	NA	TRBJ2-2	CASTRTGETGELFF	TGTGCCAGCACAAGGACAGGGGAAACCGGGGAGCTGTTTTTT
NA	TRBV7-9	few	TRBJ1-1	CASSYRLGVDSFF	TGTGCCAGCAGCTATCGGTTAGGGGTCGACTCTTTCTTT
NA	TRBV6-2/TRBV6-3	NA	TRBJ2-7	CASRLEGRYEQYF	TGTGCCAGCCGGCTTGAGGGGAGATACGAGCAGTACTTC
NA	TRBV5-5	few	TRBJ1-2	CASSLEMGDYTF	TGTGCCAGCAGCTTGGAGATGGGTGACTACACCTTC
NA	TRBV28	NA	TRBJ1-1	CASSLFGPTGTEAFF	TGTGCCAGCAGTTTATTCGGTCCTACGGGCACTGAAGCTTTCTTT
NA	TRBV9	NA	TRBJ1-1	CASSGPLRSRNTEAFF	TGTGCCAGCAGCGGGCCCTTGCGGAGTAGGAACACTGAAGCTTTCTTT
TRBD2	TRBV20-1	NA	TRBJ2-7	CRTGGLSYEQYF	TGCAGAACGGGGGGTCTGTCCTACGAGCAGTACTTC
NA	TRBV7-7	once	TRBJ2-3	CASSPGWGKDTQYF	TGTGCCAGCAGCCCCGGGTGGGGTAAGGATACGCAGTATTTT
NA	TRBV5-1	few	TRBJ2-7	CASSLFPGEDEQYF	TGCGCCAGCAGCTTGTTCCCGGGGGAAGACGAGCAGTACTTC
TRBD2	TRBV12-3/TRBV12-4	few	TRBJ2-1	CASSAGLAGVYEQFF	TGTGCCAGCAGTGCGGGACTAGCGGGGGTCTATGAGCAGTTCTTC
NA	TRBV5-4	NA	TRBJ1-4	CASSLGAGRLFF	TGTGCCAGCAGCTTAGGGGCAGGGAGACTGTTTTTT
NA	TRBV24-1	few	TRBJ2-1	CATSDAHTDEQFF	TGTGCCACCAGTGATGCCCATACGGATGAGCAGTTCTTC
TRBD1	TRBV7-8	NA	TRBJ1-6	CASSPPGQLNSPLHF	TGTGCCAGCAGCCCGCCGGGACAGTTGAATTCACCCCTCCACTTT
TRBD1	TRBV24-1	NA	TRBJ1-5	CATSGQGNSNQPQHF	TGTGCCACCAGTGGACAGGGCAATAGCAATCAGCCCCAGCATTTT
NA	TRBV7-8	few	TRBJ2-7	CASSLGQGGYYEQYF	TGTGCCAGCAGCTTAGGGCAGGGGGGGTACTACGAGCAGTACTTC
TRBD2	TRBV20-1	many	TRBJ2-1	CSRTSGASSYNEQFF	TGCAGTAGGACTAGCGGGGCTAGCTCCTACAATGAGCAGTTCTTC
NA	TRBV5-1	few	TRBJ2-1	CASRKGTGAASYNEQFF	TGCGCCAGCAGGAAAGGTACGGGGGCGGCTTCCTACAATGAGCAGTTCTTC
TRBD2	TRBV10-2	few	TRBJ2-1	CASGGSGGAHEQFF	TGCGCCAGCGGTGGGAGCGGGGGGGCACATGAGCAGTTCTTC
TRBD2	TRBV4-1	NA	TRBJ2-5	CASSPRLAGDLQETQYF	TGCGCCAGCAGCCCTCGACTAGCGGGGGATCTCCAAGAGACCCAGTACTTC
NA	TRBV25-1	NA	TRBJ2-3	CASVGRADTQYF	TGTGCCAGCGTCGGCCGGGCAGATACGCAGTATTTT
NA	TRBV30	many	TRBJ2-4	CAWSKARGNIQYF	TGTGCCTGGAGTAAGGCCAGGGGAAACATTCAGTACTTC
NA	TRBV12-3/TRBV12-4	many	TRBJ2-5	CASSYEVEETQYF	TGTGCCAGCAGTTATGAAGTAGAAGAGACCCAGTACTTC
TRBD2	TRBV20-1	few	TRBJ2-6	CSAARTSGAPSGANVLTF	TGCAGTGCTGCCCGGACTAGCGGGGCCCCCTCTGGGGCCAACGTCCTGACTTTC
TRBD2	TRBV7-7	NA	TRBJ2-1	CASSPSPAGGNEQFF	TGTGCCAGCAGTCCCAGTCCGGCGGGGGGGAATGAGCAGTTCTTC
NA	TRBV19	few	TRBJ1-2	CASKKGVEGYTF	TGTGCCAGTAAGAAGGGCGTGGAAGGCTACACCTTC